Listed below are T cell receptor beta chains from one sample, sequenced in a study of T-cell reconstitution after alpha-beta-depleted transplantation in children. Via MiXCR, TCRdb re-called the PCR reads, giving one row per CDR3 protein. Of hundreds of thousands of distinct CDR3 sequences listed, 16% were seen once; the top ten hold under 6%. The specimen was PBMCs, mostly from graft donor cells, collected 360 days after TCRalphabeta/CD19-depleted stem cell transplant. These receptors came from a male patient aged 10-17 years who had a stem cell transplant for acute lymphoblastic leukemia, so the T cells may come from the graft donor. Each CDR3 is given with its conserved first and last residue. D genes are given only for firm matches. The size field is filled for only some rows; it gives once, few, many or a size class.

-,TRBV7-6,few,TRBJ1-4,CASSFRQDSFNEKLFF,TGTGCCAGCAGCTTTAGACAAGACAGTTTTAATGAAAAACTGTTTTTT
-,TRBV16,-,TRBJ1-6,CASSQGNSPLHF,TGTGCCAGCAGCCAGGGAAACTCACCCCTCCACTTT
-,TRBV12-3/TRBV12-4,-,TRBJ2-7,CASSSRGDYEQYF,TGTGCCAGCAGCTCCAGGGGTGACTACGAGCAGTACTTC
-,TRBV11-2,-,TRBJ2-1,CASSPVRISEQFF,TGTGCCAGCAGCCCCGTGCGGATTAGTGAGCAGTTCTTC
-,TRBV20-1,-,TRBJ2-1,CSFRGRAPGYTSYNEQFF,TGCAGTTTTAGGGGTCGGGCTCCGGGCTATACATCCTACAATGAGCAGTTCTTC
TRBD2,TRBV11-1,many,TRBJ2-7,CASRLAGGPDEQYF,TGTGCCAGCAGGCTAGCGGGAGGGCCGGACGAGCAGTACTTC
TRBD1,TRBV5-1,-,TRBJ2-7,CASSLDGAGTASEQYF,TGCGCCAGCAGCTTGGATGGGGCAGGGACAGCCTCCGAGCAGTACTTC
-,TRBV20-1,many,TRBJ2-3,CSARELNTQYF,TGCAGTGCTAGAGAGCTGAATACGCAGTATTTT
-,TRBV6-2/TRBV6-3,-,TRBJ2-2,CASHHGGLGELFF,TGTGCCAGCCACCATGGGGGATTAGGGGAGCTGTTTTTT
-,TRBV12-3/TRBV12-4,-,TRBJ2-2,CASRAVGTGELFF,TGTGCCAGCAGGGCCGTGGGCACCGGGGAGCTGTTTTTT
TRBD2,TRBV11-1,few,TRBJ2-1,CASSLGLAGRRPYNEQFF,TGTGCCAGCAGCTTGGGACTAGCGGGGCGAAGACCCTACAATGAGCAGTTCTTC
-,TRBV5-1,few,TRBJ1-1,CASSQQRNTEAFF,TGCGCCAGCAGCCAACAGAGGAACACTGAAGCTTTCTTT
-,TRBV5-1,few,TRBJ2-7,CASSLIAGNHEQYF,TGCGCCAGCAGCTTGATTGCAGGGAACCACGAGCAGTACTTC
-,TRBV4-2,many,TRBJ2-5,CASSQADGEETQYF,TGTGCCAGCAGCCAAGCGGACGGGGAAGAGACCCAGTACTTC
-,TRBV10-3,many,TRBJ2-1,CAIMSEDSYNEQFF,TGTGCCATCATGTCAGAGGACTCCTACAATGAGCAGTTCTTC
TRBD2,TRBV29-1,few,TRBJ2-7,CSAYGSGRAPYEQYF,TGCAGCGCTTATGGTAGCGGGAGGGCCCCCTACGAGCAGTACTTC
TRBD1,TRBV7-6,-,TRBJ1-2,CASSQETGGWGYGYTF,TGTGCCAGCAGTCAAGAAACAGGGGGCTGGGGCTATGGCTACACCTTC
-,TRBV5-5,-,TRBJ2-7,CASSLILGPPSYEQYF,TGTGCCAGCAGCCTTATACTAGGACCTCCCTCCTACGAGCAGTACTTC
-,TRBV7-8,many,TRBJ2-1,CASSSQGPLQGEQFF,TGTGCCAGCAGCTCGCAGGGGCCTCTACAAGGTGAGCAGTTCTTC
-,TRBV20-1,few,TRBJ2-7,CSARDRGRGLYEQYF,TGCAGTGCTAGAGATAGGGGGCGGGGCCTCTACGAGCAGTACTTC
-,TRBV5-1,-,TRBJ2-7,CASSSGHAALVAHEQYF,TGCGCCAGCAGCTCAGGTCATGCGGCTCTAGTTGCCCACGAGCAGTACTTC
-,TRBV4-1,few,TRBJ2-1,CASSPGQRVILSSYNEQFF,TGCGCCAGCAGCCCCGGACAGCGCGTCATTTTGAGCTCCTACAATGAGCAGTTCTTC
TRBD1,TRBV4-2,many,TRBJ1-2,CASSPPGGYYGYTF,TGTGCCAGCAGCCCCCCAGGGGGTTACTATGGCTACACCTTC
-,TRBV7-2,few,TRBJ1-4,CASSQSWGRANEKLFF,TGTGCCAGCAGCCAGAGTTGGGGCAGGGCCAATGAAAAACTGTTTTTT
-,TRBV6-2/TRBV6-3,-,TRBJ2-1,CATHKGTPSYNEQFF,TGTGCCACCCACAAAGGGACTCCCTCATACAATGAGCAGTTCTTC
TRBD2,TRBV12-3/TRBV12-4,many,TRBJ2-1,CASSLLLAGDEQFF,TGTGCCAGCAGTTTGCTGCTAGCGGGAGATGAGCAGTTCTTC
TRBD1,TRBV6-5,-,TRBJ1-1,CASSYEGATEAFF,TGTGCCAGCAGTTACGAGGGGGCCACTGAAGCTTTCTTT
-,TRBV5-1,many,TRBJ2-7,CASSLDGAPGEQYF,TGCGCCAGCAGCTTGGACGGGGCGCCAGGCGAGCAGTACTTC
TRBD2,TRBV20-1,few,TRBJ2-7,CSAGPGLAAEQYF,TGCAGTGCTGGACCGGGACTAGCCGCCGAGCAGTACTTC
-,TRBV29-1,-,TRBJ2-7,CSVEDKGYEQYF,TGCAGCGTTGAAGATAAGGGGTACGAGCAGTACTTC
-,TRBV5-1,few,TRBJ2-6,CASSLGALSGANVLTF,TGCGCCAGCAGCTTAGGAGCACTCAGTGGGGCCAACGTCCTGACTTTC
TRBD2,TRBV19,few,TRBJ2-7,CASSFSSGIIYEQYF,TGTGCCAGTAGTTTCAGTAGCGGGATTATCTACGAGCAGTACTTC
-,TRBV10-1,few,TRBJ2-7,CASSEINRSCLPLYEQYF,TGCGCCAGCAGTGAGATAAATAGGTCGTGTTTGCCCCTCTACGAGCAGTACTTC
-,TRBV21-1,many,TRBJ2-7,CASSPYVRLILNYEQYF,TGTGCCAGCAGCCCGTACGTTCGTTTGATTCTAAACTACGAGCAGTACTTC
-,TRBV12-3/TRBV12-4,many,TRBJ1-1,CASSLAPNTEAFF,TGCGCCAGCAGCTTGGCCCCGAACACTGAAGCTTTCTTT
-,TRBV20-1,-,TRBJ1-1,CSASERTEAFF,TGCAGTGCTAGTGAGAGGACTGAAGCTTTCTTT
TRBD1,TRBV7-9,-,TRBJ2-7,CASSLGQGAAGEQYF,TGTGCCAGCAGCCTCGGACAGGGGGCAGCAGGCGAGCAGTACTTC
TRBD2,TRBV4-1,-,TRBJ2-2,CASRDGTSGRGELFF,TGCGCCAGCAGGGACGGGACTAGCGGCCGCGGGGAGCTGTTTTTT
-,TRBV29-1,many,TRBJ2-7,CSVEAPSLREQYF,TGCAGCGTTGAAGCCCCCTCCCTACGGGAGCAGTACTTC
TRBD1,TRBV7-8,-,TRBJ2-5,CASSLESGGRGPEPRYF,TGTGCCAGCAGCTTAGAATCAGGGGGAAGGGGACCAGAACCCCGGTACTTC
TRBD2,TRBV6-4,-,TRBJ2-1,CASSLLHGLVYEQFF,TGTGCCAGCAGTCTCCTACACGGACTAGTCTATGAGCAGTTCTTC
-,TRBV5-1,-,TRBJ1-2,CASSLGSGASYTF,TGCGCCAGCAGCTTGGGTTCGGGGGCTAGCTACACCTTC
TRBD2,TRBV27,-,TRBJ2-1,CASSPGLGGEQFF,TGTGCCAGCAGTCCGGGACTAGGAGGTGAGCAGTTCTTC
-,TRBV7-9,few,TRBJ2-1,CASSLWRGWGNEQFF,TGTGCCAGCAGCTTATGGCGGGGATGGGGCAATGAGCAGTTCTTC
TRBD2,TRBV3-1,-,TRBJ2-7,CASSQARLAGYYEQYF,TGTGCCAGCAGCCAAGCACGACTAGCGGGGTACTACGAGCAGTACTTC
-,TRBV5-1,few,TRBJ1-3,CASSLAPTGSGNTIYF,TGCGCCAGCAGCTTGGCCCCGACGGGATCTGGAAACACCATATATTTT
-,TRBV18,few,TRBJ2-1,CASSPPIENEQFF,TGTGCCAGCTCACCACCGATCGAAAATGAGCAGTTCTTC
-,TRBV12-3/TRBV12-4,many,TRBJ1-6,CASSFSGPVLNSPLHF,TGTGCCAGCAGTTTCTCTGGCCCGGTCTTGAATTCACCCCTCCACTTT
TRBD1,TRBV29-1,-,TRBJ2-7,CSAGGTGGSSGISYEQYF,TGCAGCGCAGGAGGCACAGGGGGATCGAGTGGCATATCCTACGAGCAGTACTTC
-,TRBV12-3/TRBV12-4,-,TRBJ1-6,CASSFQGSYNSPLHF,TGTGCCAGCAGTTTCCAGGGCTCCTATAATTCACCCCTCCACTTT
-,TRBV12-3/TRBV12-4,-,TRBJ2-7,CASSSASTVAYEQYF,TGTGCCAGCAGTTCGGCGTCTACAGTGGCCTACGAGCAGTACTTC
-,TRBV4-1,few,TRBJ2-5,CASSQDRGRKGAQYF,TGCGCCAGCAGCCAAGATAGGGGCCGTAAAGGGGCCCAGTACTTC
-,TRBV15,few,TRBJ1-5,CATSRGVLVGQPQHF,TGTGCCACCAGCAGAGGGGTACTAGTAGGACAGCCCCAGCATTTT
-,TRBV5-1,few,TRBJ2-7,CASSRNGGSPYEQYF,TGCGCCAGCAGCCGCAACGGGGGAAGCCCCTACGAGCAGTACTTC